This T cell receptor (beta chain) was retrieved from a study of blood T cell repertoires in COVID-19. Profiled with immunoSEQ multiplex PCR; TCRdb holds only in-frame clones, not every one. The repertoire holds around 250,000 clones, with roughly nine tenths as singletons. This clone was seen just once. This TCR came from a man between 18 and 29 years old with active or convalescent COVID-19. The sequenced sample consisted of peripheral blood.

The CDR3 DNA sequence: TGTGCCAGCAGCTTGGTAGGGGAAAACATTCAGTACTTC. Protein sequence: CASSLVGENIQYF. This chain links TRBV5-4 with TRBJ2-4, with D possibly matching TRBD1 (5 bases). CDR1 and CDR2 from the germline V gene are SGHNT and YYREEE (reference sequence). V lost 0 bases, J lost 5 bases, and 6 bases lay in between. The CDR3 extends over 13 amino acids.